Listed here are 17 T cell receptor beta chains from one sample, sequenced in a study of CD8+CD57+ T cells in acquired aplastic anemia. For CDR3 and TCR beta VDJ profiling, genomic DNA was the template used. TCRdb recomputed calls from the reads with MiXCR, one row per CDR3 protein. The top ten clones hold 4% of a sample with 400,000 to 450,000 distinct CDR3 sequences, just under 70% of them seen once. The sequenced material came from sorted CD4+, CD8+, or CD8+CD57+ T cells (not recorded which) from PBMCs. These receptors were taken from a human donor in good health, serving as a control.

The chain is built from TRBV20-1 and TRBJ1-1; D is unresolved. The CDR3 spans 14 residues. V was trimmed by 7 bases and J by 0 bases, leaving 15 bases between them. The V gene's germline CDR1 is DFQATT and CDR2 SNEGSKA (reference sequence). The CDR3 nucleotides are TGCAGTGTCAGAGTAGGAGTGGTGAACACTGAAGCTTTCTTT. It encodes CSVRVGVVNTEAFF.

With respect to this clonotype: No conserved phenylalanine or tryptophan ends this CDR3, so it is likely a read error. It is unclear where the CDR3 begins or ends on the DNA, so no DNA is shown, and the CDR3 is as TCRdb lists it. This sequence joins TRBV7-8 and TRBJ2-3; TRBD1 reflects the table's D call only, with no check against the DNA. CDR1 and CDR2 from the germline V gene are SGHVS and FQNEAQ. The CDR3 is 13 amino acids long, termini counted. This chain's CDR3 is CASRRQGTDTQDL.

The rearrangement joins TRBV7-2 to TRBJ1-4; the D is unclear. The germline CDR1 and CDR2 sequences are SGHTA and FQGNSA. There are 16 residues in the CDR3. Trimming took off 5 bases at V and 13 bases at J, with 26 bases between the two ends. The CDR3 coding sequence is TGTGCCAGCAGCCTAAGGGAGACCCAGTACTATGAGCCACTGTTTTTT. This sequence encodes CASSLRETQYYEPLFF. Full variable domain (rest looked up from reference TRBV7-2 and TRBJ1-4): GAGVSQSPSNKVTEKGKDVELRCDPISGHTALYWYRQSLGQGLEFLIYFQGNSAPDKSGLPSDRFSAERTGGSVSTLTIQRTQQEDSAVYLCASSLRETQYYEPLFFGSGTQLSVL.

A word on this clonotype: Because it lacks the conserved phenylalanine or tryptophan at the end, this CDR3 is likely a read error. Because the CDR3's place on the DNA is in doubt, the DNA is left out and the CDR3 is given as listed by TCRdb. The chain couples TRBV2 to TRBJ2-6; TRBD1, the D gene given by the table, was not confirmed from the DNA. Inclusive of both ends, the CDR3 amounts to 16 amino acids. CDR1 is SNHLY and CDR2 is FYNNEI in the germline V gene. The CDR3 here is CASSRHGGFTGNLLFC.

Regarding this clonotype: A junction boundary mismatches the germline segment, possibly from a read error. The CDR3 region is CASSFGQCGGALFF. For the CDR3, the DNA is TGTGCCAGCAGCTTTGGACAATGCGGCGGGGCGCTGTTTTTT. The chain combines TRBV7-3 with TRBJ2-2; D may be TRBD2 (6 bases). Germline lookup yields CDR1 SGHTA and CDR2 FQGTGA. The CDR3 spans 14 residues.

This clonotype was recorded many times. The chain is built from TRBV6-5 and TRBJ2-7, with 7 nucleotides matching TRBD2. Looked up from germline, CDR1 is MNHEY and CDR2 is SVGAGI. V lost 4 bases to trimming and J lost 6 bases; unmatched junction nucleotides: 3. The CDR3 spans 12 residues. In nucleotides, the CDR3 is TGTGCCAGCAGTTTTGGGGGGGGCGAGCAGTACTTC. Protein: CASSFGGGEQYF.

A single count supports this clonotype. The chain joins TRBV7-2 to TRBJ2-7, with D perhaps matching TRBD1 (5 bases). This CDR3 is 15 amino acids long. Trimming removed 3 bases at V and 0 bases at J, with 12 bases between. CDR1 and CDR2 from the germline V gene are SGHTA and FQGNSA. The DNA for the CDR3 is TGTGCCAGCAGCTTGTTTCAGGGCAGCTCCTACGAGCAGTACTTC. It specifies CASSLFQGSSYEQYF.

This clonotype was recorded at least ten times. The chain has TRBV7-6 and TRBJ1-3; D not certain. The CDR3 has 13 amino acids. Germline assignment: CDR1 SGHVS and CDR2 FNYEAQ. Trimming shortened V by 1 base and J by 7 bases, and 8 bases separated the two germline ends. The CDR3 sequence is CASSLEDRNTIYF. The CDR3 coding sequence is TGTGCCAGCAGCTTAGAAGATCGCAACACCATATATTTT.

This clonotype was counted ten times or more. This rearrangement joins TRBV20-1 to TRBJ2-3; D might be TRBD1 or TRBD2, each matching 5 bases. Trimming cost V 3 bases and J 2 bases, with 9 bases left between them. The germline gives CDR1 DFQATT, CDR2 SNEGSKA (reference sequence). The CDR3 runs 13 residues. The CDR3 DNA follows: TGCAGTGCTAGGGGGGAGCTCACAGATACGCAGTATTTT. It is translated as CSARGELTDTQYF.

The chain couples TRBV25-1 to TRBJ2-7, with 9 bases that match TRBD1. The CDR3 spans 14 residues. CDR1 and CDR2 from the germline V gene are MGHDK and SYGVNS. Unmatched junction bases numbered 6, after V lost 6 bases and J lost 3 bases. CDR3 sequence (DNA): TGTGCCAGCAGAGATACAGGGGGCTTCTACGAGCAGTACTTC. This translates into CASRDTGGFYEQYF.

Concerning this clonotype: A read error may account for a junction end that differs from germline. V is TRBV2 and J is TRBJ2-7; no clear D. There are 14 residues in the CDR3. CDR1 and CDR2 (germline): SNHLY, FYNNEI. CDR3 sequence reads: CASSATQRHQPQYF. The DNA of the CDR3 is TGCGCCAGCAGCGCTACGCAAAGGCACCAGCCCCAGTACTTC.

This clonotype was detected a few times. The CDR3 spells CATSEPITDTQYF. CDR3 nucleotides: TGTGCCACCAGTGAGCCAATCACAGATACGCAGTATTTT. The chain uses TRBV24-1 and TRBJ2-3, with no clear D. V was pared by 4 bases and J by 2 bases, with 6 bases between. This CDR3 contains 13 residues. From germline, CDR1 is KGHDR and CDR2 SFDVKD.

About this clonotype itself: The conserved phenylalanine or tryptophan normally closing the CDR3 is absent here, so this likely arose from a read error. The DNA is omitted, as the CDR3 cannot be located on it reliably, and the CDR3 follows TCRdb's listing. The chain joins TRBV19 to TRBJ2-6; the D segment call TRBD2 is taken from the table without a DNA check. The length of the CDR3 is 16 amino acids, counting both ends. The V gene's germline CDR1 is LNHDA and CDR2 SQIVND (reference sequence). The CDR3 here is CASSIGGNSGYTFGSV.

The V and J genes are TRBV7-8 and TRBJ1-5; unclear D gene. Germline lookup yields CDR1 SGHVS and CDR2 FQNEAQ. This CDR3 is built from 14 residues. V was clipped by 5 bases and J by 2 bases, with 10 bases between them. This chain's CDR3 is CASSPRTGNQPQHF. Here the CDR3 DNA reads TGTGCCAGCAGCCCGCGGACGGGCAATCAGCCCCAGCATTTT.

The chain recombines TRBV2 with TRBJ1-6, with 7 bases aligning to TRBD1. Trimming removed 6 bases from V and 11 bases from J; junction bases left unmatched: 7. CDR1 and CDR2 from the germline V gene are SNHLY and FYNNEI. The CDR3 runs to 13 residues. CDR3 DNA: TGTGCCAGCAGGACAGGGTACACTGCACCCCTCCACTTT. It yields the protein CASRTGYTAPLHF.

The chain couples TRBV7-3 to TRBJ1-1; D gene ambiguous. Trimming shortened V by 7 bases and J by 0 bases, and 12 bases separated the two germline ends. Germline CDR1 SGHTA, CDR2 FQGTGA. The CDR3 sequence is 14 residues long. CDR3 amino acids: CASILPGMNTEAFF. The CDR3 DNA reads TGTGCCAGCATACTGCCCGGAATGAACACTGAAGCTTTCTTT.

This clonotype was counted many times. The chain recombines TRBV30 with TRBJ2-7; D uncertain. This CDR3 is built from 14 residues. The V and J ends lost 0 bases and 13 bases respectively, with 22 bases between them. The germline V gene has CDR1 GTSNPN and CDR2 SVGIG (reference sequence). Here the CDR3 DNA reads TGTGCCTGGAGTGTACGTCTTGGCGACCCCATCTTATACTTC. Residues: CAWSVRLGDPILYF.